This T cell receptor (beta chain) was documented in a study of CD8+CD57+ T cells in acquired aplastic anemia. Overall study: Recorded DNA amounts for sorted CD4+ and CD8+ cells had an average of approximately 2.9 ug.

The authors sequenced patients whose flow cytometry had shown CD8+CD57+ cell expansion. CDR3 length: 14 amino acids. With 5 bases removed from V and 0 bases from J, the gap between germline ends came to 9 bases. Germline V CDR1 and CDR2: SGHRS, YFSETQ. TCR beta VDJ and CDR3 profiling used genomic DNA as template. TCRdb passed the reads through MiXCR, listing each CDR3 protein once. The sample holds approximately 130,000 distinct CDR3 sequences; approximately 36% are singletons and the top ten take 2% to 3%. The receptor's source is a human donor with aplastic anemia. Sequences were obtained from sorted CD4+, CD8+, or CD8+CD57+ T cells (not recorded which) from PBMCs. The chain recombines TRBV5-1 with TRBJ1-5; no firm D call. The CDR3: CASRREISNQPQHF. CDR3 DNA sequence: TGCGCCAGCAGAAGGGAAATTAGCAATCAGCCCCAGCATTTT.